This T cell receptor beta chain appears in the sequencing data of a study of blood T cell repertoires in COVID-19. Per the germline V gene, CDR1 is LGHNA and CDR2 is YSLEER. After removal of 1 base from V and 4 bases from J, the junction contained 3 bases not matched to a gene. This CDR3 spans 15 amino acids. The table came from immunoSEQ multiplex PCR; TCRdb's copy has only in-frame clones and leaves some out. The repertoire has some 200,000 clones, roughly 80% of them found once; the top ten carry 10%. The source is a woman aged 80 or older with acute or convalescent COVID-19. This chain uses TRBV4-3 with TRBJ1-2, with TRBD1 matching 10 bases. Sequencing used peripheral blood. CDR3 coding DNA: TGCGCCAGCAGCCAAGGGACAGGGGGAACCTATGGCTACACCTTC. Residues: CASSQGTGGTYGYTF.